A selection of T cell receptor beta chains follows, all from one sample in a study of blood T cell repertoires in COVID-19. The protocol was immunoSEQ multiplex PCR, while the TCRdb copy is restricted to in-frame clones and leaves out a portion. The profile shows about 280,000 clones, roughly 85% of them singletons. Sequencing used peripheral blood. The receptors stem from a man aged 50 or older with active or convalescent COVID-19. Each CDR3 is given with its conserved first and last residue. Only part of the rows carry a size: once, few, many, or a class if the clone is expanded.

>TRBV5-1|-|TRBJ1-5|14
CASSSGQSNQPQHF
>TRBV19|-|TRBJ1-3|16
CASSFGQSHSGNTIYF
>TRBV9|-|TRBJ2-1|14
CASSPGQGAGEQFF
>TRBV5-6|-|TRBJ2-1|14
CASSWGPLRDEQFF
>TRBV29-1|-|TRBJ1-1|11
CSVDDRGQAFF
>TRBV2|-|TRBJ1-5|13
CASAQGSNQPQHF
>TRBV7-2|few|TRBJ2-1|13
CASSLGTGNEQFF
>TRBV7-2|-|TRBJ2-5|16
CASSLISGRASETQYF
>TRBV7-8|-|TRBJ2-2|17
CASSLGWTGGDTGELFF
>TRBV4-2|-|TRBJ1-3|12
CASSQDGTVIYF
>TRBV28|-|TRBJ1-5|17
CASSLYRGGFSNQPQHF
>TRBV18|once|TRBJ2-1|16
CASSQWTSGNYNEQFF
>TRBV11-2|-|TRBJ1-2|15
CASSLPPPTGKGYTF
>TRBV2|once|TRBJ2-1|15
CASSESGMTYNEQFF
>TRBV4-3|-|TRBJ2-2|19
CASSYRWTSGGYITGELFF
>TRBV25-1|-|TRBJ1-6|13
CASRRPGNSPLHF
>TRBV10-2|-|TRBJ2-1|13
CASSEQANNEQFF
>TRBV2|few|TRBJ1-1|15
CASSARGQRDTEAFF
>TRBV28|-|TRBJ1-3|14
CASSLSGSGNTIYF
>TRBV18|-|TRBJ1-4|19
CASSPTRVGALSTNEKLFF
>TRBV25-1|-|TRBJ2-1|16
CASSEVSTSGSNEQFF
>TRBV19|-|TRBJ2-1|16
CASSNTFVQAYNEQFF
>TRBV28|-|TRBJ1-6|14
CATGGGTGNSPLHF
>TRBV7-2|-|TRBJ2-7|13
CASSLAPTYEQYF
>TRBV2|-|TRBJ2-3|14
CASRREGGPDTQYF
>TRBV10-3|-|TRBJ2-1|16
CAISESSQRDYNEQFF
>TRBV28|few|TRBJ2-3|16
CASSTGLASHTDTQYF
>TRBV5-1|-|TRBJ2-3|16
CASSLVRDSALDTQYF
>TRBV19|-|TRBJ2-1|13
CASSDIGGVNAFF
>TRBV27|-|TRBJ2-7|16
CASSLAPSGVPYEQYF
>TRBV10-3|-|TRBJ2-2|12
CATSANTGELFF
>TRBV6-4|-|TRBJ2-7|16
CASSAGMQGSFYEQYF
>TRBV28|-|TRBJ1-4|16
CASRMLPGQGGEKLFF
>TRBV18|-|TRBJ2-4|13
CASSPDRGYIQYF
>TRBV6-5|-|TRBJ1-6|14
CASTSGPTVSPLHF
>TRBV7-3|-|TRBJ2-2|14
CASSLGRDTGELFF
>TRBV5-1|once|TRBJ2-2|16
CASSPGLGRGTGELFF
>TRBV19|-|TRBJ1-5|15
CASTDSGGGNQPQHF
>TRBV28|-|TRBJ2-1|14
CASSWASGANEQFF
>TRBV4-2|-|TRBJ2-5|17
CASSLGLAGANLETQYF
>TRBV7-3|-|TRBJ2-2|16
CASSVTSGANTGELFF
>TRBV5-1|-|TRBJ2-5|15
CASSPVVGTQETQYF
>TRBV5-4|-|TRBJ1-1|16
CATRPGQGIPNTEAFF
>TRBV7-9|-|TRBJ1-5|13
CASSLLANQPQHF
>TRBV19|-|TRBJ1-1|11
CASASSFEAFF
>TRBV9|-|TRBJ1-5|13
CASSVEANQPQHF
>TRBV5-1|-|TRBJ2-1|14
CASSLAAGRSEQFF
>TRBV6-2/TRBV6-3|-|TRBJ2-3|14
CASSSAGVPDTQYF
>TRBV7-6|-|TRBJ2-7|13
CASSPLGAYEQYF
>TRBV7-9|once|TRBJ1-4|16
CASSLPFGQGREKLFF
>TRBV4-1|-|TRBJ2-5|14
CASSPSRVQETQYF